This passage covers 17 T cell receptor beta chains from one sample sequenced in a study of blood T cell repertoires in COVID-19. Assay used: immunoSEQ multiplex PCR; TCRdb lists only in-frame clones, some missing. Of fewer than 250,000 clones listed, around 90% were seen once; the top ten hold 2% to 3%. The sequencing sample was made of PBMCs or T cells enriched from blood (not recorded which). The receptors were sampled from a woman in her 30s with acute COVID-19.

CDR3 nucleotide sequence: TGTGCCAGCAGTCTTTCGGGACAGGAGAATGAAAAACTGTTTTTT. It translates to CASSLSGQENEKLFF. V gene TRBV6-5 combines with J gene TRBJ1-4, with 8 positions matching TRBD1. CDR1 and CDR2 from the germline V gene are MNHEY and SVGAGI. The CDR3 loop spans 15 amino acids. V dropped 5 bases and J dropped 5; count of bases not matched to a gene: 7.

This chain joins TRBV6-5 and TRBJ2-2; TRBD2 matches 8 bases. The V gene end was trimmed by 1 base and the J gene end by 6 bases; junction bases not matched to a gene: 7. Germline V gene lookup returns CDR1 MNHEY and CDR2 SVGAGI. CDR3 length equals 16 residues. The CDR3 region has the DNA TGTGCCAGCAGTTACTTGGCGGGGGGAATCGCCGGGGAGCTGTTTTTT. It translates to CASSYLAGGIAGELFF.

CDR3 protein: CASSRGVWETQYF. The CDR3 DNA reads as TGTGCCAGCTCGCGGGGAGTCTGGGAGACCCAGTACTTC. The chain has TRBV6-6 and TRBJ2-5; D perhaps matches TRBD2 (6 bases). The CDR3 is 13 residues long. The V gene's germline CDR1 is MNHNY and CDR2 SVGAGI (reference sequence). V lost 8 bases and J lost 5, with 15 bases in between.

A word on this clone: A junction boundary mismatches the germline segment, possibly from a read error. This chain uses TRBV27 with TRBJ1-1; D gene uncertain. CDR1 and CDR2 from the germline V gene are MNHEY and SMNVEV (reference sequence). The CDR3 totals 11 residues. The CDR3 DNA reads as TGTGCCAGCAGTTTAAACAATGAAGCTTTCTTT. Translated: CASSLNNEAFF.

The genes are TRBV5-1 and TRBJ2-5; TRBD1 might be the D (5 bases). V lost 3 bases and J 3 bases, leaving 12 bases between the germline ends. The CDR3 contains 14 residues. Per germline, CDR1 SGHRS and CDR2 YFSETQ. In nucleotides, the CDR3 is TGCGCCAGCAGCTCGTCAGGGCAGGAAGAGACCCAGTACTTC. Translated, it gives CASSSSGQEETQYF.

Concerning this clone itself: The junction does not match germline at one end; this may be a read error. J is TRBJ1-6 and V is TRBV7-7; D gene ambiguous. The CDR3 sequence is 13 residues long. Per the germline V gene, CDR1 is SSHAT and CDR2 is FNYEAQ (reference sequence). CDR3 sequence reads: CASSLNRNSPLHF. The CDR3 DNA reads TGTGCTAGCAGCTTAAACAGAAATTCACCCCTCCACTTT.

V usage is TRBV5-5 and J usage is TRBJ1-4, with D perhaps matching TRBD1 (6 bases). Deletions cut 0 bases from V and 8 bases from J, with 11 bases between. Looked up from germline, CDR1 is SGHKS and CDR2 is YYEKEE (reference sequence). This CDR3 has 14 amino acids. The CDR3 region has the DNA TGTGCCAGCAGCTTGGCGGGGGGCGAAGAAAAACTGTTTTTT. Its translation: CASSLAGGEEKLFF.

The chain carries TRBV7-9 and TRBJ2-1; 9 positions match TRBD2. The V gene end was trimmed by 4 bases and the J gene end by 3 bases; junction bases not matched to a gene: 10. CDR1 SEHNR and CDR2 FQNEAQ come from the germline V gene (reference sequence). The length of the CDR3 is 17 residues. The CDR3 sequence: CASSWSLSSGDYNEQFF. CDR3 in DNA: TGTGCCAGCAGCTGGTCCCTGTCTAGCGGGGACTACAATGAGCAGTTCTTC.

The CDR3 spells CASSQVPGLAGGKDTQYF. CDR3 nucleotide sequence: TGCGCCAGCAGCCAAGTTCCGGGACTAGCGGGGGGGAAGGATACGCAGTATTTT. The chain combines TRBV4-1 with TRBJ2-3; 16 bases match TRBD2. The CDR3 has 18 residues. With V trimmed by 1 base and J by 6 bases, 7 bases remained unmatched. Germline V lookup: CDR1 MGHRA, CDR2 YSYEKL.

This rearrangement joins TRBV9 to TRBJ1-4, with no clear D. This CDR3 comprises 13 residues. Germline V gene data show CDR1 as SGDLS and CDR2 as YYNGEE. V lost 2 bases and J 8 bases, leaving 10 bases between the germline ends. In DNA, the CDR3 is TGTGCCAGCAGCGTGGGAGGGAACGAAAAACTGTTTTTT. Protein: CASSVGGNEKLFF.

For the CDR3, the DNA is TGTGCCAGCAGCTTCCCGGGGGGACCGGAATCACCCCTCCACTTT. It specifies CASSFPGGPESPLHF. The J gene is TRBJ1-6, the V gene TRBV5-6, with a weak D call TRBD1 (5 bases). The V and J ends lost 2 bases and 10 bases respectively, with 16 bases between them. Germline CDR1 SGHDT, CDR2 YYEEEE. The CDR3 is 15 amino acids. Full variable domain (outside the CDR3, taken from reference TRBV5-6 and TRBJ1-6): DAGVTQSPTHLIKTRGQQVTLRCSPKSGHDTVSWYQQALGQGPQFIFQYYEEEERQRGNFPDRFSGHQFPNYSSELNVNALLLGDSALYLCASSFPGGPESPLHFGNGTRLTVT.

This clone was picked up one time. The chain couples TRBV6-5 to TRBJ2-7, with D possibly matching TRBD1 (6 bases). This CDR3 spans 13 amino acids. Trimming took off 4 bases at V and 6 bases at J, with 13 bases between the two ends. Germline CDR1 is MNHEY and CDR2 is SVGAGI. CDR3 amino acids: CASSWGHSGEQYF. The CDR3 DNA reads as TGTGCCAGCAGTTGGGGACATTCGGGCGAGCAGTACTTC.

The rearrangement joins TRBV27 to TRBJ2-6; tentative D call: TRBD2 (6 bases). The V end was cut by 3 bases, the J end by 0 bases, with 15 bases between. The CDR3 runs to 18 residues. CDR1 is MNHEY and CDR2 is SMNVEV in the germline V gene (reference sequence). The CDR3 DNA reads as TGTGCCAGCAGTTTCATGCGGGGTCCATACTCTGGGGCCAACGTCCTGACTTTC. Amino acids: CASSFMRGPYSGANVLTF.

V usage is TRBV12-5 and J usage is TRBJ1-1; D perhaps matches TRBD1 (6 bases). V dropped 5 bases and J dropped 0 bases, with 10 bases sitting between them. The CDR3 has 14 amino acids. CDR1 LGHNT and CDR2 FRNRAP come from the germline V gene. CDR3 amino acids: CASGADRMNTEAFF. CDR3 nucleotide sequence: TGTGCTAGTGGTGCCGACAGGATGAACACTGAAGCTTTCTTT.

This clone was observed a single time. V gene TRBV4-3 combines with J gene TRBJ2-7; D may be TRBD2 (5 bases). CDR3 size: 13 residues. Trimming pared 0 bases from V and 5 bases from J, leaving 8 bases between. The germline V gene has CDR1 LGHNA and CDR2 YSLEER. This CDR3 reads CASSQDLGDEQYF. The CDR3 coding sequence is TGCGCCAGCAGCCAAGATTTGGGAGACGAGCAGTACTTC.

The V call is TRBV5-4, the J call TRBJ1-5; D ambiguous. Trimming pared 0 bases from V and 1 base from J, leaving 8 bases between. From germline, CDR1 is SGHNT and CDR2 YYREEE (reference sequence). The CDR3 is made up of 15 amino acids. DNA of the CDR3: TGTGCCAGCAGCTTGGGGCCGGGGAGCAATCAGCCCCAGCATTTT. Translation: CASSLGPGSNQPQHF.

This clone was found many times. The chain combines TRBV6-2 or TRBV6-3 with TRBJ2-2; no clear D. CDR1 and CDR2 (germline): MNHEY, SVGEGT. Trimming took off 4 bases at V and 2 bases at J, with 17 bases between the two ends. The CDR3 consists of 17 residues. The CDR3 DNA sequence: TGTGCCAGCAGTTCTGCCGACAACGACCCCAACACCGGGGAGCTGTTTTTT. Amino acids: CASSSADNDPNTGELFF.